The rows below give T cell receptor beta chains drawn from one sample of a study of blood T cell repertoires in COVID-19. Measured with immunoSEQ multiplex PCR; TCRdb has only the in-frame clones, and not every one. The table lists 250,000 to 350,000 clones, 89% of them singletons. Material: peripheral blood. These receptors were taken from a middle-aged woman who had recovered from COVID-19. CDR3s include the opening cysteine and the closing phenylalanine or tryptophan. D genes are given only for firm matches. Rows give clone size only sometimes, using once, few, many, or a class for an expanded clone.

len: 14; j_gene: TRBJ2-7; v_gene: TRBV7-2; abundance: .; d_gene: .; CDR3aa: CASSGPGLSYEQYF; CDR3nt: TGTGCCAGCAGCGGACCGGGACTTTCCTACGAGCAGTACTTC
len: 17; j_gene: TRBJ2-3; v_gene: TRBV6-1; abundance: .; d_gene: .; CDR3aa: CASSARVSTLNTDTQYF; CDR3nt: TGTGCCAGCAGTGCCAGGGTGAGCACCCTCAACACAGATACGCAGTATTTT
len: 14; j_gene: TRBJ1-5; v_gene: TRBV2; abundance: .; d_gene: .; CDR3aa: CASRGGSGGQPQHF; CDR3nt: TGTGCCAGCAGGGGGGGAAGTGGAGGGCAGCCCCAGCATTTT
len: 16; j_gene: TRBJ2-1; v_gene: TRBV3-1/TRBV3-2; abundance: .; d_gene: .; CDR3aa: CASSQDGTRRLNEQFF; CDR3nt: TGTGCCAGCAGCCAAGATGGAACTAGACGGCTCAATGAGCAGTTCTTC
len: 15; j_gene: TRBJ2-1; v_gene: TRBV19; abundance: .; d_gene: TRBD2; CDR3aa: CASSRTSGQDNEQFF; CDR3nt: TGTGCCTCTTCCCGGACTAGCGGGCAGGACAATGAGCAGTTCTTC
len: 15; j_gene: TRBJ2-1; v_gene: TRBV3-1/TRBV3-2; abundance: .; d_gene: .; CDR3aa: CASSHGIERLNEQFF; CDR3nt: TGTGCCAGCAGCCACGGGATCGAGCGGCTAAATGAGCAGTTCTTC
len: 12; j_gene: TRBJ2-5; v_gene: TRBV12-3/TRBV12-4; abundance: .; d_gene: .; CDR3aa: CASTLGGETQYF; CDR3nt: TGTGCCAGCACCCTCGGGGGAGAGACCCAGTACTTC
len: 14; j_gene: TRBJ2-1; v_gene: TRBV6-5; abundance: once; d_gene: TRBD2; CDR3aa: CASILAGGPHEQFF; CDR3nt: TGTGCCAGCATACTAGCGGGAGGGCCTCACGAGCAGTTCTTC
len: 16; j_gene: TRBJ2-7; v_gene: TRBV11-2; abundance: .; d_gene: .; CDR3aa: CASSLDRARGEDEQYF; CDR3nt: TGTGCCAGCAGCTTAGATCGGGCTAGAGGGGAGGACGAGCAGTACTTC
len: 17; j_gene: TRBJ2-2; v_gene: TRBV10-3; abundance: once; d_gene: TRBD2; CDR3aa: CAISDRNSGTLFGELFF; CDR3nt: TGTGCCATCAGTGACCGTAATAGCGGGACCCTCTTCGGGGAGCTGTTTTTT
len: 15; j_gene: TRBJ1-1; v_gene: TRBV27; abundance: .; d_gene: .; CDR3aa: CASSLGATGNTEAFF; CDR3nt: TGTGCCAGCAGTCTCGGCGCGACAGGAAACACTGAAGCTTTCTTT
len: 15; j_gene: TRBJ2-2; v_gene: TRBV18; abundance: few; d_gene: TRBD2; CDR3aa: CASSRTGGRAGELFF; CDR3nt: TGTGCCAGCTCACGAACGGGAGGCCGGGCCGGGGAGCTGTTTTTT
len: 15; j_gene: TRBJ1-5; v_gene: TRBV19; abundance: .; d_gene: .; CDR3aa: CASSISGESNQPQHF; CDR3nt: TGTGCCAGTAGTATTTCCGGGGAGAGCAATCAGCCCCAGCATTTT
len: 15; j_gene: TRBJ2-3; v_gene: TRBV7-2; abundance: .; d_gene: TRBD1; CDR3aa: CASSPRQGSTDTQYF; CDR3nt: TGTGCCAGCAGCCCTAGACAGGGCAGCACAGATACGCAGTATTTT
len: 15; j_gene: TRBJ1-6; v_gene: TRBV7-2; abundance: .; d_gene: TRBD1; CDR3aa: CASSISGTENSPLHF; CDR3nt: TGTGCCAGCAGCATCTCCGGGACAGAAAATTCACCCCTCCACTTT
len: 15; j_gene: TRBJ2-1; v_gene: TRBV30; abundance: .; d_gene: .; CDR3aa: CAWSVRASSGSEQFF; CDR3nt: TGTGCCTGGAGTGTACGGGCTAGCTCTGGCTCTGAGCAGTTCTTC
len: 16; j_gene: TRBJ2-2; v_gene: TRBV29-1; abundance: .; d_gene: TRBD2; CDR3aa: CSVGLLAGGPTGELFF; CDR3nt: TGCAGCGTTGGTTTACTAGCGGGGGGCCCCACCGGGGAGCTGTTTTTT
len: 14; j_gene: TRBJ1-5; v_gene: TRBV9; abundance: few; d_gene: .; CDR3aa: CASSDTGLYQPQHF; CDR3nt: TGTGCCAGCAGCGACACAGGGTTATATCAGCCCCAGCATTTT
len: 12; j_gene: TRBJ2-2; v_gene: TRBV7-9; abundance: .; d_gene: .; CDR3aa: CASSLRPGELFF; CDR3nt: TGTGCCAGCAGCTTGCGTCCCGGGGAGCTGTTTTTT
len: 15; j_gene: TRBJ2-5; v_gene: TRBV7-8; abundance: .; d_gene: TRBD2; CDR3aa: CASSLGREGQETQYF; CDR3nt: TGTGCCAGCAGCTTAGGGCGGGAGGGCCAAGAGACCCAGTACTTC
len: 14; j_gene: TRBJ1-5; v_gene: TRBV19; abundance: .; d_gene: TRBD1; CDR3aa: CASSATGGNQPQHF; CDR3nt: TGTGCCAGTAGTGCGACAGGGGGCAATCAGCCCCAGCATTTT
len: 13; j_gene: TRBJ1-4; v_gene: TRBV6-1; abundance: .; d_gene: .; CDR3aa: CASSDRVGEKLFF; CDR3nt: TGTGCCAGCAGTGACAGGGTGGGTGAAAAACTGTTTTTT
len: 11; j_gene: TRBJ1-1; v_gene: TRBV30; abundance: .; d_gene: .; CDR3aa: CAWSVDTEAFF; CDR3nt: TGTGCCTGGAGTGTCGACACTGAAGCTTTCTTT
len: 14; j_gene: TRBJ1-2; v_gene: TRBV24-1; abundance: .; d_gene: .; CDR3aa: CATSDSDAGKGYTF; CDR3nt: TGTGCCACCAGTGACTCGGACGCGGGTAAGGGCTACACCTTC
len: 19; j_gene: TRBJ2-2; v_gene: TRBV9; abundance: .; d_gene: TRBD1; CDR3aa: CASSGEPGQGLLNTGELFF; CDR3nt: TGTGCCAGCAGCGGAGAGCCGGGACAGGGCTTACTAAACACCGGGGAGCTGTTTTTT
len: 16; j_gene: TRBJ2-5; v_gene: TRBV3-1/TRBV3-2; abundance: .; d_gene: TRBD2; CDR3aa: CASSQFLAGEQETQYF; CDR3nt: TGTGCCAGCAGCCAATTTCTAGCGGGAGAGCAAGAGACCCAGTACTTC
len: 13; j_gene: TRBJ2-7; v_gene: TRBV7-2; abundance: .; d_gene: .; CDR3aa: CASSLFLRADSSF; CDR3nt: TGTGCCAGCAGCTTATTCCTCAGGGCAGATTCGTCCTTC
len: 15; j_gene: TRBJ1-6; v_gene: TRBV23-1; abundance: .; d_gene: .; CDR3aa: CASSQFGGDNSPLHF; CDR3nt: TGCGCCAGCAGTCAATTCGGCGGGGACAATTCACCCCTCCACTTT
len: 16; j_gene: TRBJ1-5; v_gene: TRBV19; abundance: once; d_gene: .; CDR3aa: CASSELPADTRQPQHF; CDR3nt: TGTGCCAGTAGTGAACTCCCGGCGGACACCCGACAGCCCCAGCATTTT
len: 15; j_gene: TRBJ2-5; v_gene: TRBV3-1/TRBV3-2; abundance: .; d_gene: TRBD1; CDR3aa: CASSQDPGGRETQYF; CDR3nt: TGTGCCAGCAGCCAAGATCCAGGGGGAAGGGAGACCCAGTACTTC
len: 15; j_gene: TRBJ2-1; v_gene: TRBV6-5; abundance: many; d_gene: TRBD2; CDR3aa: CASRPLAGENNEQFF; CDR3nt: TGTGCCAGCAGGCCACTAGCGGGGGAGAACAATGAGCAGTTCTTC
len: 15; j_gene: TRBJ1-5; v_gene: TRBV28; abundance: .; d_gene: .; CDR3aa: CASSLYSYSNQPQHF; CDR3nt: TGTGCCAGCAGTTTATACAGCTATAGCAATCAGCCCCAGCATTTT
len: 13; j_gene: TRBJ2-2; v_gene: TRBV6-5; abundance: .; d_gene: .; CDR3aa: CASGAGDTGELFF; CDR3nt: TGTGCCAGCGGGGCAGGAGACACCGGGGAGCTGTTTTTT
len: 18; j_gene: TRBJ2-1; v_gene: TRBV10-1; abundance: .; d_gene: TRBD1; CDR3aa: CASSESIRDRGTSNEQFF; CDR3nt: TGCGCCAGCAGTGAGTCGATCCGGGACAGGGGTACTAGCAATGAGCAGTTCTTC
len: 15; j_gene: TRBJ2-7; v_gene: TRBV11-3; abundance: .; d_gene: .; CDR3aa: CASSLGEGALDEQYF; CDR3nt: TGTGCCAGCAGCTTAGGTGAGGGTGCTCTCGACGAGCAGTACTTC